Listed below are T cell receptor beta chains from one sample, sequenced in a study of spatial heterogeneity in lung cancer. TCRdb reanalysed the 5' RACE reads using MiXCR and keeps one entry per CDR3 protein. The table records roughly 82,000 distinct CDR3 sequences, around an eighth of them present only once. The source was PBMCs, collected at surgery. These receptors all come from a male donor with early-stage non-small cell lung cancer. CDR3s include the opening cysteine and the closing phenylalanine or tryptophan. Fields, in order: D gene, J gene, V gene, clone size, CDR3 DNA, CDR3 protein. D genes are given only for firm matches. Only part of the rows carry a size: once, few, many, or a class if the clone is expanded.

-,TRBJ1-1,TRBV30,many,TGTGCCTGGATTCCGCTTGTCGGGCAGAACACTGAAGCTTTCTTT,CAWIPLVGQNTEAFF
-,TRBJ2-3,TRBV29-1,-,TGCAGCGTGGGGGGGAAGGACGGGGGGCCTAGCACAGATACGCAGTATTTT,CSVGGKDGGPSTDTQYF
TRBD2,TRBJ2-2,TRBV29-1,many,TGCAGCGCCCAAAATCCAGCGGGAGGAGACGGGGAGCTGTTTTTT,CSAQNPAGGDGELFF
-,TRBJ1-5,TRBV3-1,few,TGTGCCAGCAGCCAAGAAGGGAATCAGCCCCAGCATTTT,CASSQEGNQPQHF
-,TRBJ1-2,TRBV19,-,TGTGCCAGTAGCCGAGATGGTACTAACTATGGCTACACCTTC,CASSRDGTNYGYTF
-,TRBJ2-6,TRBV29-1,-,TGCAGCGTTGAGGAGGGACTGCCGTTCTCTGGGGCCAACGTCCTGACTTTC,CSVEEGLPFSGANVLTF
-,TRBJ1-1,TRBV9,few,TGTGCCAGCAGCGGGGGGGAGATATCTACTGAAGCTTTCTTT,CASSGGEISTEAFF
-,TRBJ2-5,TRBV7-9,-,TGTGCCAGCAGCTCCTCATATTCTACGACGCAAGAGACCCAGTACTTC,CASSSSYSTTQETQYF
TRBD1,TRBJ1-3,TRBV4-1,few,TGCGCCAGCAGCCATCTGACAGGGAGAGGAAACACCATATATTTT,CASSHLTGRGNTIYF
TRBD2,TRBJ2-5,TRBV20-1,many,TGCAGTGCGACCCCTCCTAGCGGGCCCCAAGAGACCCAGTACTTC,CSATPPSGPQETQYF
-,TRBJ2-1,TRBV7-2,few,TGTGCCAGCAGCTTGAGGGATGGGACCTACAATGAGCAGTTCTTC,CASSLRDGTYNEQFF
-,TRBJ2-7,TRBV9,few,TGTGCCAGCAGCGCGGACATAGCCTCCTACGAGCAGTACTTC,CASSADIASYEQYF
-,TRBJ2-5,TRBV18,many,TGTGCCAGCTCCCCTCTCGCGGGTGTGTACCAAGAGACCCAGTACTTC,CASSPLAGVYQETQYF
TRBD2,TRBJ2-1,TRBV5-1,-,TGCGCCAGCAGCGCTAGCGGGGGGCGCGACCATGAGCAGTTCTTC,CASSASGGRDHEQFF
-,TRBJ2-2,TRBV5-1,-,TGCGCCAGCAGCCGAGCCAGGGACGACACCGGGGAGCTGTTTTTT,CASSRARDDTGELFF
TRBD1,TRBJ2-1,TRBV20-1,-,TGCAGTGCAATTTTCGACAGGGTCAATGAGCAGTTCTTC,CSAIFDRVNEQFF
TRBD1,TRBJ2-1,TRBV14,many,TGTGCCAGCAGCTTATACAGGGGAAATGAGCAGTTCTTC,CASSLYRGNEQFF
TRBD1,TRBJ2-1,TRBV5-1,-,TGCGCCAGCAGCCCGGGGGACAGGAATTACAATGAGCAGTTCTTC,CASSPGDRNYNEQFF
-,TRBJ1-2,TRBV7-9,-,TGTGCCAGCACCGACTGGGGCGCCGGCGGCTACACCTTC,CASTDWGAGGYTF
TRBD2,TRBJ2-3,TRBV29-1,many,TGCAGCGTTGTGACTAGCGGGAGCACAGATACGCAGTATTTT,CSVVTSGSTDTQYF
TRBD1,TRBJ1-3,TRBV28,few,TGTGCCAGCAGTCCCACCGGGACAGGGCCCGGAAACACCATATATTTT,CASSPTGTGPGNTIYF
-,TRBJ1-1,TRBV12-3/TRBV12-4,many,TGTGCCAGCAGCTTTGGGAGGAACACTGAAGCTTTCTTT,CASSFGRNTEAFF
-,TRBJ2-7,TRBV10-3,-,TGTGCCATCAGTGACAACAGAGTCGAGCAGTACTTC,CAISDNRVEQYF
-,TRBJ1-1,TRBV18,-,TGTGCCAGCTCAGCAGAAAGCGACACTGAAGCTTTCTTT,CASSAESDTEAFF